These 7 T cell receptor beta chains share one sample of origin, sequenced in a study of tumor-infiltrating lymphocytes in primary liver carcinoma. Co-extracting RNA and DNA was done with roughly 18-32 mg of unsorted bulk tissue as input. Total RNA amounting to around 540 ng was the source from which TCR beta cDNA was made with a constant-region primer. Employing slightly modified ARM-PCR, three nested multiplex PCR rounds were run, and these gave rise to the TCR beta libraries. With TRBV1-TRBV30 forward primers and a C-beta reverse primer, the first two PCR rounds were run for 10 to 11 cycles each. One entry per CDR3 protein, called by TCRdb with MiXCR from the multiplex PCR reads. The sample shows roughly 78,000 distinct CDR3 sequences, 60% to 80% of them seen only once. The sample was liver tumor tissue from sampling region 4. Indicated subset: tumor region T4, right-lateral pole. All receptors come from a woman aged 60 to 75 with primary liver carcinoma and hepatitis B virus infection.

In this sample, this clonotype turned up once. This could be a read error, since a much larger clone is one nucleotide away. The rearrangement uses TRBV28 and TRBJ1-1; TRBD1 is a possible D gene (6 bases). The germline V gene encodes CDR1 MDHEN and CDR2 SYDVKM. Trimming cost V 5 bases and J 2 bases, with 18 bases left between them. This CDR3 contains 16 residues. This CDR3 reads CASSPPTGTTNTEAFF. The DNA for the CDR3 is TGTGCCAGCAGTCCACCCACAGGGACCACTAACACTGAAGCTTTCTTT.

Comment on this clonotype: The conserved phenylalanine or tryptophan is not found at the CDR3 terminus, so this likely reflects a read error. The chain uses TRBV4-1 and TRBJ2-1; weak D call: TRBD2 (6 bases). The ends were cut back, 8 bases at V and 1 base at J, with 21 bases in the middle. CDR3 length: 17 amino acids. Germline values: CDR1 MGHRA, CDR2 YSYEKL. CDR3 nucleotides: TGCGCCAGCGGCCGAGGGGCTGGGGGAGGTTCCTACAATGAGCAGTTCCTC. As protein: CASGRGAGGGSYNEQFL.

Of note for this clonotype: Since a much larger clone is just one base distant, this may be a read error. This chain uses TRBV5-1 with TRBJ2-1; 7 bases match TRBD2. CDR3 length equals 15 residues. Per germline, CDR1 SGHRS and CDR2 YFSETQ. V lost 4 bases and J lost 7; bases outside the gene matches: 11. The CDR3 reads CASSQIGREGNEQFF. The CDR3, as DNA: TGCGCCAGCAGCCAAATCGGCAGGGAGGGGAATGAGCAGTTCTTC.

As concerns this clonotype: The CDR3 ends on some other residue instead of the conserved phenylalanine or tryptophan, so this is likely a read error. The chain uses TRBV29-1 and TRBJ2-3; 9 bases map to TRBD1. Germline V gene sequence: CDR1 SQVTM, CDR2 ANQGSEA. The length of the CDR3 is 14 residues. The CDR3 loop reads CSVLPGQGTDMQYS. The CDR3, as DNA: TGCAGCGTCCTACCGGGACAGGGCACAGATATGCAGTATTCT.

Notes on this clonotype: The junction departs from germline at one end; a sequencing error may be responsible. V gene TRBV12-3 or TRBV12-4 combines with J gene TRBJ2-1; D might be TRBD2 (6 bases). This CDR3 region has 15 residues. CDR3 protein: CTSSLRRAGHNEQLF. CDR3 nucleotides: TGTACCAGCAGTTTAAGGAGGGCGGGCCACAATGAGCAGCTCTTC.

Comment on this clonotype: This may arise from a read error, as a much more abundant clone is one base away. The chain joins TRBV7-9 to TRBJ2-7; D perhaps matches TRBD1 (5 bases). The V and J ends lost 4 bases and 2 bases respectively, with 9 bases between them. Germline CDR1 reads SEHNR; CDR2 reads FQNEAQ (reference sequence). The CDR3 covers 13 residues. Written as DNA, the CDR3 is TGTGCCAGCAGCTGGGGCCGAGCCTACGAGCAGTACTTC. This codes for CASSWGRAYEQYF.

Notes on this clonotype: The junction departs from germline at one end; a sequencing error may be responsible. The V and J genes are TRBV6-1 and TRBJ2-2; D is possibly TRBD2 (6 bases). The length of the CDR3 is 16 residues. Germline-derived CDR1 and CDR2 are MNHNS and SASEGT. The CDR3 protein is CASGGRREMGAGVLFF. CDR3 in DNA: TGTGCCAGCGGGGGTAGACGGGAGATGGGCGCCGGGGTGCTGTTTTTT.